One and the same sample provided the 23 T cell receptor beta chains below, sequenced in a study of blood T cell repertoires in COVID-19. Clones were read by immunoSEQ multiplex PCR, and TCRdb kept only the in-frame ones, dropping some. The sample holds about 50,000 clones, over 70% seen once. Sequenced material: peripheral blood. All receptors come from a woman of 80 years or more with acute or convalescent COVID-19.

This chain joins TRBV19 and TRBJ2-1; perhaps TRBD2 as D (5 bases). The length of the CDR3 is 14 residues. V was pared by 5 bases and J by 8 bases, with 16 bases between. Germline V gene data show CDR1 as LNHDA and CDR2 as SQIVND (reference sequence). The CDR3 region is CASSPRGFGYEQFF. The CDR3 DNA sequence: TGTGCCAGTAGTCCAAGAGGGTTTGGTTATGAGCAGTTCTTC.

The rearrangement uses TRBV2 and TRBJ1-2; maybe TRBD1 (5 bases). The CDR3 loop spans 14 amino acids. CDR1 and CDR2 (germline): SNHLY, FYNNEI. Trimming left V 2 bases short and J 10 bases short, with 17 bases between. CDR3 sequence: CASSEWQGIGDYTF. The CDR3 DNA is TGTGCCAGCAGTGAATGGCAGGGCATCGGTGACTACACCTTC.

This clone has just a few counts. Given a much more abundant clone one base away, this may be a read error. This rearrangement joins TRBV6-6 to TRBJ2-2, with a weak D call TRBD1 (6 bases). The germline gives CDR1 MNHNY, CDR2 SVGAGI (reference sequence). CDR3 length: 13 residues. Between the trimmed V and J ends, which lost 6 bases and 1 base, there was a span of 6 bases. Here the CDR3 DNA reads TGTGCCAGCAGGGACAGGAACACCGGGGAGCTGTTTTTT. Protein product: CASRDRNTGELFF.

The rearrangement links TRBV10-2 to TRBJ2-2; 10 bases agree with TRBD1. The CDR3 has 14 amino acids. Unmatched junction bases numbered 5, after V lost 6 bases and J lost 7 bases. CDR1 is WSHSY and CDR2 is SAAADI in the germline V gene. The CDR3, as DNA: TGCGCCAGCAGAGACAGGGGGCCAGGCGGGGAGCTGTTTTTT. Its protein is CASRDRGPGGELFF.

The CDR3 region is CASSEVDRGNEKLFF. The CDR3, as DNA: TGTGCCAGCAGTGAGGTCGACAGGGGAAATGAAAAACTGTTTTTT. The chain combines TRBV2 with TRBJ1-4; 8 bases line up with TRBD1. The CDR3 contains 15 residues. The junction had 5 bases not matched to a gene; V was cut back by 3 bases and J by 5 bases. Per germline, CDR1 SNHLY and CDR2 FYNNEI. The whole variable domain, filled in from reference TRBV2 and TRBJ1-4, reads EPEVTQTPSHQVTQMGQEVILRCVPISNHLYFYWYRQILGQKVEFLVSFYNNEISEKSEIFDDQFSVERPDGSNFTLKIRSTKLEDSAMYFCASSEVDRGNEKLFFGSGTQLSVL.

The chain has TRBV5-1 and TRBJ2-1; D uncertain. The germline V gene encodes CDR1 SGHRS and CDR2 YFSETQ. This CDR3 is 14 amino acids long. V lost 4 bases and J lost 8, with 16 bases in between. CDR3 protein: CASSTNLGIDEQFF. CDR3 DNA: TGCGCCAGCAGCACGAACCTAGGAATCGATGAGCAGTTCTTC. The complete variable domain, with remaining parts taken from reference TRBV5-1 and TRBJ2-1, reads KAGVTQTPRYLIKTRGQQVTLSCSPISGHRSVSWYQQTPGQGLQFLFEYFSETQRNKGNFPGRFSGRQFSNSRSEMNVSTLELGDSALYLCASSTNLGIDEQFFGPGTRLTVL.

The V gene is TRBV3-1 (or the pseudogene TRBV3-2), the J gene TRBJ2-5; D uncertain. CDR1 and CDR2 (germline): LGHDT, YNNKEL (reference sequence). The CDR3 runs 14 residues. Trimming removed 1 base at V and 5 bases at J, with 11 bases between. The CDR3 is CASSQVPAIETQYF. The CDR3 DNA reads TGTGCCAGCAGCCAAGTTCCCGCGATTGAGACCCAGTACTTC.

The chain carries TRBV9 and TRBJ2-2; TRBD1 aligns across 8 bases. Trimming took 4 bases from V and 3 from J; bases not matched to a gene: 5. Germline CDR1 is SGDLS and CDR2 is YYNGEE. The CDR3 covers 15 residues. CDR3 loop: CASSTGTGHTGELFF. The CDR3 bases are TGTGCCAGCAGCACCGGGACAGGACACACCGGGGAGCTGTTTTTT.

The rearrangement links TRBV5-1 to TRBJ1-2; 9 nucleotides line up with TRBD1. The V and J ends lost 5 bases and 5 bases, in that order; junction bases with no gene match: 10. Germline CDR1 reads SGHRS; CDR2 reads YFSETQ. The CDR3 extends over 15 amino acids. CDR3 sequence reads: CASRPGQGTEYGYTF. The CDR3 nucleotides are TGCGCCAGCAGACCAGGACAGGGGACGGAGTATGGCTACACCTTC.

V is TRBV4-2 and J is TRBJ2-1; 10 nucleotides match TRBD2. Losses at the gene ends were 2 bases for V and 7 bases for J; bases not matched to a gene: 20. The CDR3 sequence is 20 residues long. Germline CDR1 LGHNA, CDR2 YNFKEQ. The CDR3 reads CASSQRPQRGGLGPWNEQFF. CDR3 nucleotide sequence: TGTGCCAGCAGCCAAAGACCCCAGCGGGGGGGCCTGGGACCTTGGAATGAGCAGTTCTTC.

V gene TRBV7-8 combines with J gene TRBJ1-4, with a tentative D call TRBD1 (5 bases). The germline V gene has CDR1 SGHVS and CDR2 FQNEAQ. The CDR3 spans 15 residues. Trimming stripped 7 bases from V and 8 bases from J, with 20 bases between. Written as DNA, the CDR3 is TGTGCCAGCACCGCCCTCAGGGTATCCTACGAAAAACTGTTTTTT. It specifies CASTALRVSYEKLFF.

The rearrangement links TRBV7-9 to TRBJ1-2, with 10 bases identical to TRBD1. CDR1 SEHNR and CDR2 FQNEAQ come from the germline V gene (reference sequence). The V gene end was trimmed by 0 bases and the J gene end by 7 bases; junction bases not matched to a gene: 5. The CDR3 loop spans 15 amino acids. The CDR3 bases are TGTGCCAGCAGCTTAGCTGTTAGGACAGGGGGTGGCTACACCTTC. Amino acids: CASSLAVRTGGGYTF.

J is TRBJ1-5 and V is TRBV6-1; D is perhaps TRBD1 (5 bases). The CDR3 loop spans 18 amino acids. V was pared by 1 base and J by 2 bases, with 18 bases between. Germline CDR1 reads MNHNS; CDR2 reads SASEGT. The CDR3 bases are TGTGCCAGCAGTGAAGGATTTTTTAGGGGTGGTGGCAATCAGCCCCAGCATTTT. The encoded protein is CASSEGFFRGGGNQPQHF.

The chain carries TRBV10-3 and TRBJ1-1, with TRBD1 identical over 7 bases. Germline V lookup: CDR1 ENHRY, CDR2 SYGVKD. This CDR3 contains 14 residues. Trimming at V came to 9 bases and at J to 6 bases, leaving 13 bases not matched to a gene. CDR3 residues: CAIKMTGKDAEAFF. The CDR3 DNA follows: TGTGCCATAAAAATGACAGGGAAGGATGCTGAAGCTTTCTTT.

The chain has TRBV19 and TRBJ2-7; the match to TRBD1 covers 7 bases. V dropped 3 bases and J dropped 0; count of bases not matched to a gene: 2. From germline, CDR1 is LNHDA and CDR2 SQIVND (reference sequence). This CDR3 spans 14 amino acids. The DNA of the CDR3 is TGTGCCAGTAGTATGGGACAGAGCTCCTACGAGCAGTACTTC. Its protein product is CASSMGQSSYEQYF.

This chain links TRBV18 with TRBJ2-3; 7 nucleotides match TRBD2. The germline V gene encodes CDR1 KGHSH and CDR2 LQKENI. V lost 3 bases, J lost 5 bases, and 8 bases stayed unmatched. CDR3 length: 15 residues. CDR3 protein: CASSPLDQREDTQYF. The DNA of the CDR3 is TGTGCCAGCTCACCCCTGGACCAGCGGGAAGATACGCAGTATTTT. Filled out from reference TRBV18 and TRBJ2-3, the complete variable domain reads NAGVMQNPRHLVRRRGQEARLRCSPMKGHSHVYWYRQLPEEGLKFMVYLQKENIIDESGMPKERFSAEFPKEGPSILRIQQVVRGDSAAYFCASSPLDQREDTQYFGPGTRLTVL.

The chain carries TRBV7-9 and TRBJ1-3; 8 positions match TRBD1. Germline V lookup: CDR1 SEHNR, CDR2 FQNEAQ (reference sequence). The ends lost 5 bases at V and 4 bases at J; junction bases unmatched: 7. This CDR3 region has 15 residues. DNA of the CDR3: TGTGCCAGCAGCACCCCGACAGGGGTCGGAAACACCATATATTTT. Amino acid sequence: CASSTPTGVGNTIYF.

The rearrangement uses TRBV2 and TRBJ1-2; D gene uncertain. Trimming cost V 5 bases and J 2 bases, with 9 bases left between them. Germline assignment: CDR1 SNHLY and CDR2 FYNNEI. The CDR3 is 13 residues long. Here the CDR3 reads CASSNDGNYGYTF. DNA for the CDR3: TGTGCCAGCAGTAACGACGGGAACTATGGCTACACCTTC.

V and J are TRBV9 and TRBJ2-1; 11 bases are shared with TRBD2. V gave up 4 bases and J gave up 3 bases; unmatched junction bases: 3. CDR1 and CDR2 (germline): SGDLS, YYNGEE. The CDR3 spans 15 residues. CDR3 DNA sequence: TGTGCCAGCAGCCCCGGACTAGCGGGCTACAATGAGCAGTTCTTC. It yields the protein CASSPGLAGYNEQFF.

This chain uses TRBV12-5 with TRBJ2-3; TRBD1 matches 8 bases. CDR1 and CDR2 from the germline V gene are LGHNT and FRNRAP. V shed 5 bases and J 4 bases; nucleotides not matched to a gene: 11. This CDR3 is built from 16 residues. CDR3 sequence: CASGPGQGINSDTQYF. The CDR3, as DNA: TGTGCTAGTGGTCCCGGACAGGGCATAAACTCAGATACGCAGTATTTT.

The chain recombines TRBV5-1 with TRBJ2-3; TRBD2 is a possible D gene (6 bases). Germline V gene sequence: CDR1 SGHRS, CDR2 YFSETQ. The V and J ends lost 3 bases and 1 base respectively, with 12 bases between them. The CDR3 is made up of 15 amino acids. In DNA, the CDR3 is TGCGCCAGCAGCTCGGAGACGGGGGGCACAGATACGCAGTATTTT. This codes for CASSSETGGTDTQYF. Variable domain in full (rest from reference TRBV5-1 and TRBJ2-3): KAGVTQTPRYLIKTRGQQVTLSCSPISGHRSVSWYQQTPGQGLQFLFEYFSETQRNKGNFPGRFSGRQFSNSRSEMNVSTLELGDSALYLCASSSETGGTDTQYFGPGTRLTVL.

This clone was counted once. The chain links TRBV30 to TRBJ2-2; a weak D match, TRBD2 (5 bases). V shed 0 bases and J shed 2 bases, with 19 bases lying between them. There are 18 residues in the CDR3. CDR1 and CDR2 (germline): GTSNPN, SVGIG (reference sequence). CDR3 sequence reads: CAWSVGLAVRFNTGELFF. Written as DNA, the CDR3 is TGTGCCTGGAGTGTTGGGCTAGCTGTGAGGTTTAACACCGGGGAGCTGTTTTTT.

This chain joins TRBV19 and TRBJ1-2; 8 bases align to TRBD1. Germline loops: CDR1 LNHDA, CDR2 SQIVND (reference sequence). The CDR3 is 13 amino acids. J was trimmed by 6 bases and V by 3 bases; bases with no gene match: 3. The DNA of the CDR3 is TGTGCCAGTAGTATCCGGACAGGGAATGGCTACACCTTC. Protein sequence: CASSIRTGNGYTF.